These 25 T cell receptor beta chains were sequenced from one sample in a study of T-cell reconstitution after alpha-beta-depleted transplantation in children. Unique molecular identifiers were built into the TCRbeta library. In TCRdb, the PCR reads were re-called with MiXCR into one record per CDR3 protein. This sample has about 110,000 distinct CDR3 sequences, with about 6.4% found just once. This specimen consisted of PBMCs, mostly from graft donor cells, obtained 360 days after TCRalphabeta/CD19-depleted stem cell transplant. These receptors all come from a male patient aged 2 to 9 who had a stem cell transplant for acute lymphoblastic leukemia, so the T cells may come from the graft donor.

This clonotype was counted at least ten times. Here the CDR3 reads CASSSPRAYRSYNEQFF. CDR3 DNA sequence: TGTGCCAGCAGCTCTCCCCGGGCCTATCGCTCCTACAATGAGCAGTTCTTC. The rearrangement joins TRBV7-9 to TRBJ2-1; no reliable D call. V lost 4 bases and J 0 bases, leaving 16 bases between the germline ends. Germline-derived CDR1 and CDR2 are SEHNR and FQNEAQ (reference sequence). The CDR3 extends over 17 amino acids.

This sequence joins TRBV9 and TRBJ1-2, with D uncertain. This CDR3 has 17 amino acids. The germline V gene encodes CDR1 SGDLS and CDR2 YYNGEE. V was clipped by 0 bases and J by 0 bases, with 15 bases between them. This chain's CDR3 is CASSVAYQGNPNYGYTF. CDR3 DNA sequence: TGTGCCAGCAGCGTAGCTTACCAAGGGAACCCTAACTATGGCTACACCTTC.

This clonotype occurred a few times. This chain connects TRBV7-9 to TRBJ2-7, with D unclear. The CDR3 is 13 residues long. The V and J ends lost 5 bases and 4 bases respectively, with 12 bases between them. Germline CDR1 SEHNR, CDR2 FQNEAQ (reference sequence). CDR3 in amino acids: CASSPPRVYEQYF. CDR3 in DNA: TGTGCCAGCAGCCCCCCACGGGTGTACGAGCAGTACTTC.

The table lists this clonotype with a few counts. The chain combines TRBV7-9 with TRBJ2-2; the D is unclear. Trimming took off 3 bases at V and 5 bases at J, with 10 bases between the two ends. The germline gives CDR1 SEHNR, CDR2 FQNEAQ (reference sequence). The CDR3 has 14 residues. CDR3 protein: CASSFAGVTGELFF. CDR3 DNA: TGTGCCAGCAGCTTTGCAGGAGTTACCGGGGAGCTGTTTTTT.

This clonotype was seen at least ten times. This sequence joins TRBV29-1 and TRBJ1-2, with D perhaps matching TRBD1 (5 bases). The V end was cut by 5 bases, the J end by 4 bases, with 11 bases between. The CDR3 sequence is 12 residues long. The germline CDR1 and CDR2 sequences are SQVTM and ANQGSEA. The CDR3 protein is CSVSGRTYGYTF. The DNA of the CDR3 is TGCAGCGTTTCGGGACGCACCTATGGCTACACCTTC.

This clonotype was detected a few times. The chain recombines TRBV12-3 or TRBV12-4 with TRBJ2-1; TRBD2 is a possible D gene (6 bases). Trimming shortened V by 4 bases and J by 9 bases, and 10 bases separated the two germline ends. There are 12 residues in the CDR3. CDR3 DNA sequence: TGTGCCAGCAGTTGGGGGGTGGGTGAGCAGTTCTTC. Translation gives CASSWGVGEQFF.

This clonotype showed up just a few times. V and J are TRBV6-5 and TRBJ2-2, with no clear D. The length of the CDR3 is 13 residues. CDR1 is MNHEY and CDR2 is SVGAGI in the germline V gene. The V and J ends lost 0 bases and 3 bases respectively, with 2 bases between them. The CDR3 region is CASSYSYTGELFF. CDR3 DNA sequence: TGTGCCAGCAGTTACTCATACACCGGGGAGCTGTTTTTT.

This clonotype showed up many times. The chain joins TRBV5-1 to TRBJ1-1; D remains unclear. The CDR3 has 15 amino acids. V lost 7 bases and J 4 bases, leaving 20 bases between the germline ends. Looked up from germline, CDR1 is SGHRS and CDR2 is YFSETQ. This chain's CDR3 is CASRGVREQGTEAFF. CDR3 coding DNA: TGCGCCAGCCGTGGGGTAAGGGAACAAGGCACTGAAGCTTTCTTT.

This clonotype was seen repeatedly, ten times or more. V and J are TRBV27 and TRBJ2-6, with D uncertain. This CDR3 has 13 residues. CDR1 and CDR2 (germline): MNHEY, SMNVEV (reference sequence). V was trimmed by 5 bases and J by 1 base, leaving 3 bases between them. CDR3: CASSPSGANVLTF. CDR3 DNA: TGTGCCAGCAGTCCGTCTGGGGCCAACGTCCTGACTTTC.

This clonotype was counted many times. The chain uses TRBV11-2 and TRBJ2-4; 13 nucleotides match TRBD2. V trimming: 2 bases; J trimming: 1 base; junction bases outside the gene matches: 11. Germline V gene lookup returns CDR1 SGHAT and CDR2 FQNNGV. This CDR3 has 20 residues. CDR3 protein: CASSLTGTSGAKWAKNIQYF. DNA for the CDR3: TGTGCCAGCAGCTTAACCGGGACTAGCGGGGCGAAATGGGCCAAAAACATTCAGTACTTC.

This clonotype was found a few times. The rearrangement joins TRBV27 to TRBJ1-2; D uncertain. Trimming shortened V by 7 bases and J by 5 bases, and 11 bases separated the two germline ends. Germline V lookup: CDR1 MNHEY, CDR2 SMNVEV (reference sequence). This CDR3 has 12 residues. This chain's CDR3 is CASMGKPYGYTF. The DNA of the CDR3 is TGTGCCAGCATGGGGAAGCCTTATGGCTACACCTTC.

The chain uses TRBV7-8 and TRBJ2-2; D remains ambiguous. V shed 3 bases and J shed 2 bases, with 10 bases lying between them. Germline V CDR1 and CDR2: SGHVS, FQNEAQ. This CDR3 region has 15 residues. Written as DNA, the CDR3 is TGTGCCAGCAGCTTGGGAAAGGGTAACACCGGGGAGCTGTTTTTT. It encodes CASSLGKGNTGELFF.

This clonotype appeared a few times. The genes are TRBV5-1 and TRBJ2-5, with a tentative D call TRBD2 (5 bases). Germline CDR1 is SGHRS and CDR2 is YFSETQ. The V and J ends lost 0 bases and 5 bases respectively, with 14 bases between them. This CDR3 is built from 15 residues. CDR3 residues: CASSLGGHGMETQYF. The CDR3 nucleotides are TGCGCCAGCAGCTTGGGCGGTCACGGGATGGAGACCCAGTACTTC.

This clonotype was recorded many times. The V gene is TRBV7-6, the J gene TRBJ2-1; D is possibly TRBD1 (5 bases). The CDR3 has 17 amino acids. The germline V and J ends were trimmed by 0 bases and 0 bases, with 12 bases remaining between them. Looked up from germline, CDR1 is SGHVS and CDR2 is FNYEAQ. This CDR3 reads CASSLAMAGPSYNEQFF. As DNA, the CDR3 is TGTGCCAGCAGCTTAGCAATGGCAGGGCCCTCCTACAATGAGCAGTTCTTC.

This clonotype has at least ten counts. This sequence joins TRBV9 and TRBJ2-7; D remains ambiguous. This CDR3 spans 14 amino acids. V was pared by 0 bases and J by 1 base, with 8 bases between. Germline CDR1 is SGDLS and CDR2 is YYNGEE. The CDR3 DNA reads as TGTGCCAGCAGCGTAGAGGCGGAGTCCTACGAGCAGTACTTC. Translated, it gives CASSVEAESYEQYF. The full variable domain, with the rest looked up from reference TRBV9 and TRBJ2-7, is DSGVTQTPKHLITATGQRVTLRCSPRSGDLSVYWYQQSLDQGLQFLIQYYNGEERAKGNILERFSAQQFPDLHSELNLSSLELGDSALYFCASSVEAESYEQYFGPGTRLTVT.

This clonotype was seen repeatedly, ten times or more. This sequence joins TRBV9 and TRBJ2-1; D is possibly TRBD1 or TRBD2 (5 bases each). Germline CDR1 reads SGDLS; CDR2 reads YYNGEE. V gave up 3 bases and J gave up 0 bases, with 10 bases separating them. The CDR3 has 15 amino acids. Here the CDR3 DNA reads TGTGCCAGCAGCGAGGGGACCAACTCCTACAATGAGCAGTTCTTC. Translating gives CASSEGTNSYNEQFF.

This clonotype was seen ten or more times. One end of the junction fails to match germline, which may point to a read error. This chain uses TRBV7-9 with TRBJ2-7; D may be TRBD1 or TRBD2 (5 bases each). This CDR3 is built from 13 residues. Germline V gives CDR1 SEHNR, CDR2 FQNEAQ (reference sequence). Here the CDR3 reads CASSPGTSYEQYF. For the CDR3, the DNA is TGCGCCAGCAGCCCCGGGACGAGCTACGAGCAGTACTTC.

This clonotype has more than one count but fewer than ten. The V and J genes are TRBV27 and TRBJ2-7; weak D call: TRBD2 (5 bases). Germline V gene data show CDR1 as MNHEY and CDR2 as SMNVEV (reference sequence). Trimming cost V 9 bases and J 7 bases, with 19 bases left between them. CDR3 length: 13 amino acids. The DNA of the CDR3 is TGTGCCAGTGGTCGGCGGCTTGGGAGAGAGCAGTACTTC. It codes for CASGRRLGREQYF.

This clonotype showed up many times. This chain uses TRBV29-1 with TRBJ2-5; D is possibly TRBD2 (6 bases). Trimming removed 4 bases from V and 3 bases from J, with 15 bases in between. Per the germline V gene, CDR1 is SQVTM and CDR2 is ANQGSEA. This CDR3 comprises 14 residues. The CDR3 spells CSVVRGRREETQYF. The CDR3 DNA reads as TGCAGCGTTGTTCGGGGGAGGCGAGAAGAGACCCAGTACTTC. The entire variable domain, with the rest obtained from reference TRBV29-1 and TRBJ2-5, is as follows: SAVISQKPSRDICQRGTSLTIQCQVDSQVTMMFWYRQQPGQSLTLIATANQGSEATYESGFVIDKFPISRPNLTFSTLTVSNMSPEDSSIYLCSVVRGRREETQYFGPGTRLLVL.

This chain uses TRBV30 with TRBJ2-7, with D possibly TRBD1 on 7 matching bases. The CDR3 covers 13 residues. Germline CDR1 GTSNPN, CDR2 SVGIG (reference sequence). The V end lost 0 bases, the J end lost 5 bases, and 11 bases lay between the germline ends. The DNA for the CDR3 is TGTGCCTGGAGTGTCCAGGGGGGTAACGAGCAGTACTTC. It translates to CAWSVQGGNEQYF.

This clonotype was counted ten times or more. CDR3 nucleotide sequence: TGCGCCAGCAGCTATCCGGGACAGGGTACCTACGAGCAGTACTTC. Protein product: CASSYPGQGTYEQYF. The chain recombines TRBV5-1 with TRBJ2-7, with 9 bases fitting TRBD1. The V and J ends lost 3 bases and 2 bases, in that order; junction bases with no gene match: 6. Germline V CDR1 and CDR2: SGHRS, YFSETQ. This CDR3 region has 15 residues.

This clonotype came up a few times. The chain uses TRBV7-8 and TRBJ2-1; 11 nucleotides line up with TRBD2. V dropped 5 bases and J dropped 3; count of bases not matched to a gene: 6. Looked up from germline, CDR1 is SGHVS and CDR2 is FQNEAQ. This CDR3 comprises 16 residues. This CDR3 is CASSGNSGRVYNEQFF. CDR3 in DNA: TGTGCCAGCAGCGGCAATAGCGGGAGGGTCTACAATGAGCAGTTCTTC. Full variable domain (remainder filled in from reference TRBV7-8 and TRBJ2-1): GAGVSQSPRYKVAKRGQDVALRCDPISGHVSLFWYQQALGQGPEFLTYFQNEAQLDKSGLPSDRFFAERPEGSVSTLKIQRTQQEDSAVYLCASSGNSGRVYNEQFFGPGTRLTVL.

The rearrangement joins TRBV2 to TRBJ1-2; 9 bases align to TRBD1. Germline trimming cut 6 bases from V and 4 bases from J; bases unmatched to any gene: 6. Germline CDR1 and CDR2: SNHLY and FYNNEI. This CDR3 region has 14 residues. CDR3 amino acids: CASRSTGGFYGYTF. CDR3 coding DNA: TGTGCCAGCAGATCGACAGGGGGTTTCTATGGCTACACCTTC. Full variable domain (rest looked up from reference TRBV2 and TRBJ1-2): EPEVTQTPSHQVTQMGQEVILRCVPISNHLYFYWYRQILGQKVEFLVSFYNNEISEKSEIFDDQFSVERPDGSNFTLKIRSTKLEDSAMYFCASRSTGGFYGYTFGSGTRLTVV.

The chain combines TRBV25-1 with TRBJ2-5; TRBD1 matches 10 bases. The CDR3 covers 15 residues. Per the germline V gene, CDR1 is MGHDK and CDR2 is SYGVNS. V lost 3 bases and J lost 5; bases outside the gene matches: 6. The CDR3 protein is CASSDFDRGLETQYF. CDR3 DNA: TGTGCCAGCAGTGACTTCGACAGGGGGCTGGAGACCCAGTACTTC.

This clonotype showed up many times. The J gene is TRBJ2-1, the V gene TRBV11-2; tentatively, D is TRBD2 (6 bases). Trimming shortened V by 1 base and J by 6 bases, and 13 bases separated the two germline ends. The CDR3 runs to 15 residues. Germline V gives CDR1 SGHAT, CDR2 FQNNGV. The CDR3, as DNA: TGTGCCAGCAGCTTAGGGGGTAGCGGTCGCAATGAGCAGTTCTTC. This sequence encodes CASSLGGSGRNEQFF.